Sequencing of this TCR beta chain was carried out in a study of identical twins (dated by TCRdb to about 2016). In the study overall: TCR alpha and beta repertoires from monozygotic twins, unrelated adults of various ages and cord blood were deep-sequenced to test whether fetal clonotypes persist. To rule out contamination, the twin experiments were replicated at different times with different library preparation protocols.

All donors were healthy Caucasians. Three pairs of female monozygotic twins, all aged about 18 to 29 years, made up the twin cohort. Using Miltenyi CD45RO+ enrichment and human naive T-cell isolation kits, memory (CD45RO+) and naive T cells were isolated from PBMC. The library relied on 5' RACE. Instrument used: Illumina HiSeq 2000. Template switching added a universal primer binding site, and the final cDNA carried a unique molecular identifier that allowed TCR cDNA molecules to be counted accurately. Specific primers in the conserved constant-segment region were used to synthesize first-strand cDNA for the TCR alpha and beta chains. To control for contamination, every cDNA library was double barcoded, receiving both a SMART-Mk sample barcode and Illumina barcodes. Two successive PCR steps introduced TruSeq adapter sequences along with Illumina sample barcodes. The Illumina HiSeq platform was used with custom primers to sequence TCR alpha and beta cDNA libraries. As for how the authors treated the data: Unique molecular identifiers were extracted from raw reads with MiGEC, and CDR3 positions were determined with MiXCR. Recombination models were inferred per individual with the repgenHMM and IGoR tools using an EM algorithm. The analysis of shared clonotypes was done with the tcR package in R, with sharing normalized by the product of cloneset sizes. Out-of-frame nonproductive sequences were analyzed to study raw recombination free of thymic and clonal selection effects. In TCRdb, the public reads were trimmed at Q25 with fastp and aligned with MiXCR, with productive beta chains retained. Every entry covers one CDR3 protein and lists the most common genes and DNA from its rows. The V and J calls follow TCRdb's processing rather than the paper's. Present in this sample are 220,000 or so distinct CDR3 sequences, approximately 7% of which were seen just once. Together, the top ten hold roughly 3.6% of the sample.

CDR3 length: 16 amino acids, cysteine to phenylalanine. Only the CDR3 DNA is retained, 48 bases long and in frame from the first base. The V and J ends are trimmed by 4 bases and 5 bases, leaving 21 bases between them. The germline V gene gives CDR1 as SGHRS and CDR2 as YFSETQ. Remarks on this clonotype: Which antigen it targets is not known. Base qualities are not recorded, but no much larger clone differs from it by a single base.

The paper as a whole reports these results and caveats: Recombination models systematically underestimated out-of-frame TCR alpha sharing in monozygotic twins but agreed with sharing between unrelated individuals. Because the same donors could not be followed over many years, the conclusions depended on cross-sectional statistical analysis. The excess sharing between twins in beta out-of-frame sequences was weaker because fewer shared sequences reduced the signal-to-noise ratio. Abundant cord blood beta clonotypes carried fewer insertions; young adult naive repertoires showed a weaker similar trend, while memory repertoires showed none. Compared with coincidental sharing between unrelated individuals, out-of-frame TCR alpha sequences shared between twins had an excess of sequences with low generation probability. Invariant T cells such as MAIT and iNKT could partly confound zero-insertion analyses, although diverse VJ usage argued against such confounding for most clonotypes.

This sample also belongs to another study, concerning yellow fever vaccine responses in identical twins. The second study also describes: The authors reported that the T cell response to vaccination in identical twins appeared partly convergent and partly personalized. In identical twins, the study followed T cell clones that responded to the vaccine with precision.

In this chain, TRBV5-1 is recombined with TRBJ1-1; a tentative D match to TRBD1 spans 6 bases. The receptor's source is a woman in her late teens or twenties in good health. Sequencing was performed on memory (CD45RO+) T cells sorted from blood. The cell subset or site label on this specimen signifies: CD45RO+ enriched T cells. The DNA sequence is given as TGCGCCAGCAGCCAGCTATCGACAGGACGGGGAACTGAAGCTTTCTTT. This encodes CASSQLSTGRGTEAFF. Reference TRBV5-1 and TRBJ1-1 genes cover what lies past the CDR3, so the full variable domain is KAGVTQTPRYLIKTRGQQVTLSCSPISGHRSVSWYQQTPGQGLQFLFEYFSETQRNKGNFPGRFSGRQFSNSRSEMNVSTLELGDSALYLCASSQLSTGRGTEAFFGQGTRLTVV.